Each of the 21 T cell receptor beta chains below was sequenced from the same sample in a study of post-analysis software for immune sequencing data. Antigen specificity for these receptors is unknown. Study results and caveats: In patients, about 5 TRBV segments were more frequent than in controls, with TRBV5-6, TRBV5-1 and TRBV20-1 among them.

cDNA libraries of TCR beta carried unique molecular identifiers. MiXCR, applied by TCRdb to the PCR reads, yields one record per CDR3 protein. The profile shows under 650,000 distinct CDR3 sequences, around 40% of them singletons. Sequencing used blood. These receptors originate from a girl between 10 and 17 years old with multiple sclerosis.

V gene TRBV24-1 combines with J gene TRBJ2-1; possible D gene TRBD1, 6 bases. This CDR3 contains 14 residues. The germline gives CDR1 KGHDR, CDR2 SFDVKD. Trimming removed 7 bases at V and 6 bases at J, with 15 bases between. The CDR3 nucleotides are TGTGCCACCAGGGGACCAGGGGATGGCAATGAGCAGTTCTTC. This encodes CATRGPGDGNEQFF.

The J gene is TRBJ2-7, the V gene TRBV5-1, with TRBD2 matching over 11 bases. Germline CDR1 is SGHRS and CDR2 is YFSETQ. The CDR3 has 17 amino acids. Trimming removed 0 bases from V and 0 bases from J; junction bases left unmatched: 5. Written as DNA, the CDR3 is TGCGCCAGCAGCTTGGGACTAGCGGGGCATCTCTCCTACGAGCAGTACTTC. This encodes CASSLGLAGHLSYEQYF.

The table lists this clonotype with a few counts. V usage is TRBV25-1 and J usage is TRBJ2-5; D is possibly TRBD1 (6 bases). Per germline, CDR1 MGHDK and CDR2 SYGVNS. This CDR3 is 11 amino acids long. V was shortened by 7 bases and J by 8 bases, with 11 bases between the two germline ends. DNA for the CDR3: TGTGCCAGCACCTCACAGGGAACCCAGTACTTC. Translated, it gives CASTSQGTQYF.

This clonotype was picked up a small number of times. The V call is TRBV6-6, the J call TRBJ2-7; unclear D gene. The CDR3 is 11 amino acids. CDR1 is MNHNY and CDR2 is SVGAGI in the germline V gene (reference sequence). V lost 6 bases, J lost 4 bases, and 7 bases lay in between. The CDR3 DNA reads as TGTGCCAGCAGAGGGAATTACGAGCAGTACTTC. Its protein is CASRGNYEQYF.

This sequence joins TRBV10-3 and TRBJ1-1; weak D call: TRBD1 (6 bases). The CDR3 extends over 13 amino acids. The V and J ends lost 8 bases and 4 bases respectively, with 14 bases between them. CDR1 is ENHRY, CDR2 SYGVKD, per germline. The CDR3 nucleotides are TGTGCCATCGGGGTGGGGGGCAGCACTGAAGCTTTCTTT. Translation: CAIGVGGSTEAFF.

The chain has TRBV12-3 or TRBV12-4 and TRBJ2-7, with D possibly matching TRBD1 (6 bases). Trimming cost V 4 bases and J 3 bases, with 10 bases left between them. The CDR3 consists of 13 residues. CDR3 region: CASSSTGDYEQYF. In nucleotides, the CDR3 is TGTGCCAGCAGTTCGACAGGAGACTACGAGCAGTACTTC.

The gene calls are TRBV20-1 and TRBJ2-3; 9 bases are a match to TRBD2. The J segment lost 5 bases and the V segment lost 6 bases, leaving 12 bases of the junction unmatched. Germline V gene lookup returns CDR1 DFQATT and CDR2 SNEGSKA (reference sequence). There are 15 residues in the CDR3. DNA for the CDR3: TGCAGTGCCCAGTGGGTAGCGGGAGACATAGATACGCAGTATTTT. Translation gives CSAQWVAGDIDTQYF.

This clonotype turned up a few times. This chain joins TRBV6-5 and TRBJ2-1; TRBD1 agrees at 9 bases. The CDR3 totals 14 residues. Germline trimming cut 5 bases from V and 4 bases from J; bases unmatched to any gene: 3. Germline assignment: CDR1 MNHEY and CDR2 SVGAGI. CDR3 coding DNA: TGTGCCAGCAGTAGGGACAGGGATTACAATGAGCAGTTCTTC. It encodes CASSRDRDYNEQFF.

V is TRBV20-1 and J is TRBJ1-2, with TRBD1 matching 8 bases. V was clipped by 2 bases and J by 3 bases; unmatched bases: 14. This CDR3 is 17 amino acids long. The germline V gene has CDR1 DFQATT and CDR2 SNEGSKA (reference sequence). CDR3 amino acids: CSARPRRRQGYDYGYTF. The CDR3 region has the DNA TGCAGTGCTAGACCTCGAAGGAGACAGGGGTACGACTATGGCTACACCTTC.

V gene TRBV20-1 combines with J gene TRBJ1-2; 7 nucleotides line up with TRBD1. In germline, CDR1 is DFQATT, CDR2 SNEGSKA (reference sequence). V lost 6 bases and J lost 8; bases outside the gene matches: 12. The CDR3 is made up of 13 amino acids. The CDR3, as DNA: TGCAGTGCCCGACCCGGGACAGTCAGGGGCTACACCTTC. Translation: CSARPGTVRGYTF.

This clonotype was counted only a few times. V usage is TRBV6-7 and J usage is TRBJ2-7; D is possibly TRBD2 (6 bases). TRBV6-7 is an ORF; its function is uncertain. Trimming removed 4 bases at V and 3 bases at J, with 16 bases between. There are 15 residues in the CDR3. CDR3 in amino acids: CASSSAGTQIYEQYF. As DNA, the CDR3 is TGTGCCAGCAGTTCCGCCGGGACTCAAATCTACGAGCAGTACTTC.

The V gene is TRBV12-3 or TRBV12-4, the J gene TRBJ2-7; TRBD2 matches 9 bases. V lost 3 bases, J lost 7 bases, and 10 bases stayed unmatched. The CDR3 length is 15 residues. This chain's CDR3 is CASSLTGLAYNEQYF. CDR3 bases: TGTGCCAGCAGTTTGACCGGACTAGCGTACAATGAGCAGTACTTC.

The CDR3 reads CASKREWTWGARPNYGYTF. CDR3 DNA: TGCGCCAGCAAAAGAGAGTGGACATGGGGGGCTCGACCTAACTATGGCTACACCTTC. The chain couples TRBV4-1 to TRBJ1-2, with D tentatively TRBD1 (6 bases). CDR1 and CDR2 (germline): MGHRA, YSYEKL. The V end was cut by 7 bases, the J end by 0 bases, with 27 bases between. The CDR3 runs to 19 residues.

V gene TRBV3-1 combines with J gene TRBJ2-3; D may match TRBD1 or TRBD2 (5 bases each). The germline gives CDR1 LGHDT, CDR2 YNNKEL (reference sequence). CDR3 length: 15 amino acids. V was cut by 7 bases and J by 1 base, with 15 bases left in between. The CDR3 protein is CASTPGTTGTDTQYF. CDR3 DNA: TGTGCCAGCACCCCGGGGACCACAGGCACAGATACGCAGTATTTT.

The chain combines TRBV20-1 with TRBJ2-1; D call uncertain. The CDR3 length is 14 residues. V dropped 6 bases and J dropped 6 bases, with 18 bases sitting between them. The germline V gene has CDR1 DFQATT and CDR2 SNEGSKA (reference sequence). The CDR3 region has the DNA TGCAGTGCAAGGATAGGCCACAAGTGCAATGAGCAGTTCTTC. The encoded protein is CSARIGHKCNEQFF.

The chain employs TRBV4-2 and TRBJ1-4; no clear D gene. The CDR3 runs 12 residues. The germline CDR1 and CDR2 sequences are LGHNA and YNFKEQ. V lost 4 bases, J lost 5 bases, and 5 bases lay in between. The CDR3 region is CASSLANEKLFF. In DNA, the CDR3 is TGTGCCAGCAGCCTAGCCAATGAAAAACTGTTTTTT.

The table lists this clonotype with a few counts. CDR3 amino acids: CASHGLGYEQYF. CDR3 in DNA: TGTGCCAGCCATGGGTTGGGCTACGAGCAGTACTTC. V gene TRBV6-1 combines with J gene TRBJ2-7; no clear D. CDR3 length: 12 amino acids. The V end lost 8 bases, the J end lost 3 bases, and 11 bases lay between the germline ends. Germline CDR1 MNHNS, CDR2 SASEGT.

This clonotype was seen only a few times. The chain uses TRBV11-2 and TRBJ2-7; D perhaps matches TRBD1 (6 bases). The CDR3 is 14 amino acids. Trimming removed 2 bases at V and 1 base at J, with 9 bases between. Looked up from germline, CDR1 is SGHAT and CDR2 is FQNNGV. The CDR3 here is CASSLIDRSYEQYF. The CDR3 region has the DNA TGTGCCAGCAGCTTAATCGACAGGTCCTACGAGCAGTACTTC.

This rearrangement joins TRBV20-1 to TRBJ2-7; D ambiguous. The CDR3 sequence is 11 residues long. V gave up 3 bases and J gave up 6 bases, with 9 bases separating them. CDR1 is DFQATT, CDR2 SNEGSKA, per germline (reference sequence). The CDR3 DNA reads TGCAGTGCTAGTCTCCCCTGCGAGCAGTACTTC. It is translated as CSASLPCEQYF.

About this clonotype itself: The junction differs from germline at one of its ends, possibly a read error. The gene calls are TRBV5-5 and TRBJ2-3; D might be TRBD2 (6 bases). CDR3 length: 15 residues. Germline loops: CDR1 SGHKS, CDR2 YYEKEE (reference sequence). CDR3 in DNA: TGTGCCAGCGGCTTGGCGCCTAGCGTGGAGGATACGCAGTATTTT. Its translation is CASGLAPSVEDTQYF.

The J gene is TRBJ2-5, the V gene TRBV7-6, with 11 bases lining up with TRBD2. CDR3 length: 17 amino acids. The V gene's germline CDR1 is SGHVS and CDR2 FNYEAQ. The V and J ends lost 3 bases and 2 bases, in that order; junction bases with no gene match: 8. The CDR3: CASSFRPGLAEQETQYF. CDR3 sequence (DNA): TGTGCCAGCAGCTTTCGGCCGGGACTAGCGGAGCAAGAGACCCAGTACTTC.